This TCR beta chain is from a study of T cell changes during pregnancy in multiple sclerosis. Clones were sequenced by immunoSEQ multiplex PCR, and TCRdb holds only the in-frame ones, with some missing. The sample lists some 100,000 clones; approximately 90% were seen once. Trimming shortened V by 2 bases and J by 5 bases, and 12 bases separated the two germline ends. The germline V gene has CDR1 MNHEY and CDR2 SVGAGI. The CDR3 extends over 14 amino acids. The chain combines TRBV6-5 with TRBJ2-5, with D tentatively TRBD1 (6 bases). Source: peripheral blood, taken after pregnancy. The clonotype originates from a female donor with multiple sclerosis, enrolled in a pregnancy study. CDR3 sequence (DNA): TGTGCCAGCAGTTACATGAGGACAGTCGAGACCCAGTACTTC. Its protein is CASSYMRTVETQYF.